Following are 3 T cell receptor beta chains from one sample sequenced in a study of human T cells and chemical hapten exposure. Each CDR3 protein gets one entry after TCRdb re-called the RACE reads with MiXCR. This table has 50,000 or so distinct CDR3 sequences, roughly 11% appearing once. Time point meaning: patch test 1, 2 weeks after DPC sensitization. Treatment of the sample: therapeutic diphenylcyclopropenone sensitization with weekly scalp DPC. The authors extracted total RNA from unfractionated whole blood. The sequencing here drew on whole blood, taken in connection with sensitization to the hapten diphenylcyclopropenone (DPC). The receptors come from a woman aged 40 to 55 with alopecia areata. Some clones in this sample may be carry-over from other donors' samples.

This clonotype was counted ten times or more. The V gene is TRBV6-5, the J gene TRBJ1-3; 8 positions match TRBD1. CDR3 length: 16 residues. Germline assignment: CDR1 MNHEY and CDR2 SVGAGI. V was clipped by 6 bases and J by 2 bases; unmatched bases: 9. CDR3 bases: TGTGCCAGCAGGAGGACAGGGTTAGACCCTGGAAACACCATATATTTT. This translates into CASRRTGLDPGNTIYF.

This clonotype was seen at least ten times. The final CDR3 position lacks the conserved phenylalanine or tryptophan, pointing to a likely read error. The limits of the CDR3 on the DNA are not certain, so only TCRdb's listed CDR3 is given. The J gene is TRBJ2-1, the V gene TRBV29-1; the tabulated D call, TRBD2, remains unverified against the DNA. The germline gives CDR1 SQVTM, CDR2 ANQGSEA. From its first to its last residue, the CDR3 has 9 amino acids. The CDR3 is CSVEGALEL.

The gene calls are TRBV7-9 and TRBJ2-7; either TRBD1 or TRBD2 may supply D (5 bases each). CDR3 length equals 12 residues. Germline V lookup: CDR1 SEHNR, CDR2 FQNEAQ (reference sequence). Trimming took 3 bases from V and 6 from J, leaving 9 bases between them. Here the CDR3 DNA reads TGTGCCAGCAGCTTTCCGGGACGCGAGCAGTACTTC. Translated: CASSFPGREQYF.